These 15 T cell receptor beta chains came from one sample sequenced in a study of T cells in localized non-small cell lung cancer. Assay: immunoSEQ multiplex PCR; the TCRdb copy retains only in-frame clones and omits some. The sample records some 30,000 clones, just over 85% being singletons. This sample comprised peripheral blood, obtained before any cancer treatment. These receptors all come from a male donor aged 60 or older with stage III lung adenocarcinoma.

This CDR3 is CATGSGGTRIYGYTF. CDR3 in DNA: TGTGCCACCGGTTCTGGCGGAACAAGAATCTATGGCTACACCTTC. The V call is TRBV27, the J call TRBJ1-2, with D unclear. The CDR3 is 15 residues long. Germline CDR1 MNHEY, CDR2 SMNVEV (reference sequence). V gave up 10 bases and J gave up 4 bases, with 22 bases separating them.

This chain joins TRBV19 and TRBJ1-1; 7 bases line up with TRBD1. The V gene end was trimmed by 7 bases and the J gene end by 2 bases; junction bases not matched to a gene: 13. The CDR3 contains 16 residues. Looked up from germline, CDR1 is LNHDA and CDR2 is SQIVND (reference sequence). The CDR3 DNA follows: TGTGCCAGTACCCGAGGGGGCGGAGTCCCTAACACTGAAGCTTTCTTT. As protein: CASTRGGGVPNTEAFF.

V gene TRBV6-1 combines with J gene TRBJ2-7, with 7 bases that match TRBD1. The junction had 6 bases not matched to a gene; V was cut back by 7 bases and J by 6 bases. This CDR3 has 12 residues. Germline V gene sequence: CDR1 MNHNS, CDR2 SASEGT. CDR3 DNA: TGTGCCAGCACCTCGACAGGGTCCGAGCAGTACTTC. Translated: CASTSTGSEQYF.

This CDR3 reads CASSLETSGANVLTF. In DNA, the CDR3 is TGTGCCAGCAGCTTAGAGACGTCTGGGGCCAACGTCCTGACTTTC. This sequence joins TRBV11-2 and TRBJ2-6; no clear D gene. V lost 0 bases and J lost 1, with 4 bases in between. The CDR3 contains 15 residues. Germline V CDR1 and CDR2: SGHAT, FQNNGV.

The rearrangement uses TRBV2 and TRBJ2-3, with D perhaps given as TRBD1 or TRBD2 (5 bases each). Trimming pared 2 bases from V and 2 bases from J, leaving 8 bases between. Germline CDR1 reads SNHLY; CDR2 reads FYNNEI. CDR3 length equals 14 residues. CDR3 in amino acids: CASSEWGPTDTQYF. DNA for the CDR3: TGTGCCAGCAGTGAATGGGGACCCACAGATACGCAGTATTTT.

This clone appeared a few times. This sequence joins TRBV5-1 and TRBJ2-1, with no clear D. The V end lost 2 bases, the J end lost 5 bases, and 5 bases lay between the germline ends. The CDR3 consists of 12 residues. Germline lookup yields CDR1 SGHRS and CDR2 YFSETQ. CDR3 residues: CASSFGHNEQFF. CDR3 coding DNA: TGCGCCAGCAGCTTTGGACACAATGAGCAGTTCTTC.

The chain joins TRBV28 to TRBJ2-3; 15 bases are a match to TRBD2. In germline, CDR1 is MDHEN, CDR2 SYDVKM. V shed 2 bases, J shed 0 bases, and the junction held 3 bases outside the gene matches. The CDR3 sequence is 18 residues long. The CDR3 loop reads CASSLGTSGGYSTDTQYF. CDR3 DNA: TGTGCCAGCAGTTTAGGGACTAGCGGGGGGTACAGCACAGATACGCAGTATTTT.

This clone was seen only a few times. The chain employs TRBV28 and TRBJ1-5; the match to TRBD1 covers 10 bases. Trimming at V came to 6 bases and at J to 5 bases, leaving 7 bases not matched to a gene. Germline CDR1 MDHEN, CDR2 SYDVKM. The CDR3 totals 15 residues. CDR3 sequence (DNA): TGTGCCAGCAGGTGGACAGGGGGTAACGATCAGCCCCAGCATTTT. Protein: CASRWTGGNDQPQHF.

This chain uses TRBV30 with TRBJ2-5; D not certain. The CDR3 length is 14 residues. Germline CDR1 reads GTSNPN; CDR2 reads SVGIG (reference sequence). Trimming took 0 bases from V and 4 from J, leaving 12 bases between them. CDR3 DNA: TGTGCCTGGAGTGTACGTGGGATCCCAGAGACCCAGTACTTC. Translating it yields CAWSVRGIPETQYF.

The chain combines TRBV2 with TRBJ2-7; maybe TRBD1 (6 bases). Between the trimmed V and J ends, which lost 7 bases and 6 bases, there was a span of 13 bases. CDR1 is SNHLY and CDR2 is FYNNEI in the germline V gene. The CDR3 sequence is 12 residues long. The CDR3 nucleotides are TGTGCCAGCACCAGGACAGTAGGCGAGCAGTACTTC. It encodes CASTRTVGEQYF.

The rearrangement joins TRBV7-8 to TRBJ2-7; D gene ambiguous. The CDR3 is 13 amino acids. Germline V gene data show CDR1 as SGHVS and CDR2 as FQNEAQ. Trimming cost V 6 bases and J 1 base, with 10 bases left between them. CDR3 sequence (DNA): TGTGCCAGCAGAGGGCACTCATCCTACGAGCAGTACTTC. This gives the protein CASRGHSSYEQYF.

The CDR3 region has the DNA TGTGCCAGCAGGAGTCGTCCGGGACTAAAAGAAGCTTTCTTT. It codes for CASRSRPGLKEAFF. The rearrangement joins TRBV6-5 to TRBJ1-1; the D gene is possibly TRBD1 (5 bases). Looked up from germline, CDR1 is MNHEY and CDR2 is SVGAGI. V lost 6 bases, J lost 8 bases, and 19 bases lay in between. This CDR3 is built from 14 residues.

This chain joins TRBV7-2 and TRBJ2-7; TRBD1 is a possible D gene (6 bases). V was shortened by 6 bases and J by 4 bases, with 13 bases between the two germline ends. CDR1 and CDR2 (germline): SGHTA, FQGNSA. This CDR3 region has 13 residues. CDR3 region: CASREPTGYEQYF. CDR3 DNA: TGTGCCAGCAGGGAACCAACAGGGTACGAGCAGTACTTC. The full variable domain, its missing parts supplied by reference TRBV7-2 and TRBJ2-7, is GAGVSQSPSNKVTEKGKDVELRCDPISGHTALYWYRQSLGQGLEFLIYFQGNSAPDKSGLPSDRFSAERTGGSVSTLTIQRTQQEDSAVYLCASREPTGYEQYFGPGTRLTVT.

Here the CDR3 reads CASSPNANYGYTF. CDR3 in DNA: TGTGCCAGCAGCCCCAACGCTAACTATGGCTACACCTTC. V usage is TRBV7-3 and J usage is TRBJ1-2; D ambiguous. The germline gives CDR1 SGHTA, CDR2 FQGTGA. Trimming left V 5 bases short and J 0 bases short, with 7 bases between. The CDR3 sequence is 13 residues long.

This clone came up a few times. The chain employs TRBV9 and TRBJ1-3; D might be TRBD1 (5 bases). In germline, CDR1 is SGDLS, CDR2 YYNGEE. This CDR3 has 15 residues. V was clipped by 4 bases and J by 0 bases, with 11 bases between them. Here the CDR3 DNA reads TGTGCCAGCAGCTTATCGACAGCCTCTGGAAACACCATATATTTT. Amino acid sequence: CASSLSTASGNTIYF.